The 11 T cell receptor beta chains reported below all come from one sample, sequenced in a study of T cell repertoires in cytomegalovirus infection. Their antigen targets remain unknown. Via MiXCR, TCRdb re-called the reads, giving one row per CDR3 protein. In the table there are about 150,000 distinct CDR3 sequences, more than 25% of which are singletons. Here the sequenced sample was CD8+ T cells from cultured PBMCs, taken from culture after CMV antigen stimulation. These receptors originate from a human donor in good health (CMV status not recorded). Some clones in this sample may be carry-over from other donors' samples.

The gene calls are TRBV27 and TRBJ1-3; unclear D gene. The germline V and J ends were trimmed by 2 bases and 0 bases, with 5 bases remaining between them. Per the germline V gene, CDR1 is MNHEY and CDR2 is SMNVEV (reference sequence). The CDR3 sequence is 14 residues long. The CDR3 reads CASSLRSSGNTIYF. The DNA of the CDR3 is TGTGCCAGCAGTTTACGGAGCTCTGGAAACACCATATATTTT.

The chain recombines TRBV12-3 or TRBV12-4 with TRBJ1-2, with 9 bases matching TRBD1. The CDR3 consists of 15 residues. V shed 8 bases and J 2 bases; nucleotides not matched to a gene: 9. For the CDR3, the DNA is TGTGCCAGCTCTCCCCTTGACAGGGGGAACTATGGCTACACCTTC. It yields the protein CASSPLDRGNYGYTF.

The chain combines TRBV6-1 with TRBJ2-1, with 8 bases aligning to TRBD1. CDR1 and CDR2 from the germline V gene are MNHNS and SASEGT. V shed 3 bases, J shed 7 bases, and the junction held 8 bases outside the gene matches. This CDR3 has 15 residues. CDR3 nucleotides: TGTGCCAGCAGTGATCCCCCGACAGGGGAGAATGAGCAGTTCTTC. This translates into CASSDPPTGENEQFF.

The CDR3 nucleotides read TGTGCCAGCAGTTTACCGGGACTAGCGGGGACTAATGAGCAGTTCTTC. This encodes CASSLPGLAGTNEQFF. The chain couples TRBV28 to TRBJ2-1; 13 positions agree with TRBD2. Germline values: CDR1 MDHEN, CDR2 SYDVKM. The ends lost 2 bases at V and 7 bases at J; junction bases unmatched: 5. This CDR3 contains 16 residues.

CDR3 nucleotide sequence: TGTGCCAGCAGCCTGGACTTGGGACTAGCAGGTTACAATGAGCAGTTCTTC. This codes for CASSLDLGLAGYNEQFF. This sequence joins TRBV7-4 and TRBJ2-1, with TRBD2 identical over 9 bases. V lost 5 bases and J lost 4; bases outside the gene matches: 12. The CDR3 consists of 17 residues. The germline V gene encodes CDR1 SGHVT and CDR2 SQSDAQ.

Only a few counts were recorded for this clonotype. The rearrangement links TRBV7-9 to TRBJ2-3; a weak D match, TRBD2 (6 bases). The CDR3 has 15 residues. Trimming pared 4 bases from V and 1 base from J, leaving 12 bases between. Germline CDR1 and CDR2: SEHNR and FQNEAQ (reference sequence). The CDR3 bases are TGTGCCAGCAGCTCTCTCTGGGAGGGCACAGATACGCAGTATTTT. Translated: CASSSLWEGTDTQYF.

The V gene is TRBV11-2, the J gene TRBJ2-7; D is unclear. With 2 bases removed from V and 2 bases from J, the gap between germline ends came to 4 bases. The CDR3 extends over 12 amino acids. Germline V gene data show CDR1 as SGHAT and CDR2 as FQNNGV. The CDR3: CASSLNPYEQYF. Here the CDR3 DNA reads TGTGCCAGCAGCTTAAACCCCTACGAGCAGTACTTC.

This clonotype was counted only a few times. The chain uses TRBV7-2 and TRBJ2-3, with 11 bases fitting TRBD2. CDR3 length: 17 amino acids. The germline gives CDR1 SGHTA, CDR2 FQGNSA. With 2 bases clipped from V and 2 bases from J, the junction kept 6 bases outside the gene matches. As DNA, the CDR3 is TGTGCCAGCAGCTTACTAGCGGGGGGCCCCCTCACAGATACGCAGTATTTT. Its translation is CASSLLAGGPLTDTQYF.

This clonotype was observed a few times. This chain uses TRBV20-1 with TRBJ2-7, with TRBD1 matching over 9 bases. CDR3 size: 15 residues. The germline V gene encodes CDR1 DFQATT and CDR2 SNEGSKA (reference sequence). Unmatched junction bases numbered 6, after V lost 1 base and J lost 2 bases. The CDR3 loop reads CSARAMDRGAYEQYF. CDR3 DNA: TGCAGTGCTAGAGCTATGGACAGGGGAGCCTACGAGCAGTACTTC.

The J gene is TRBJ2-1, the V gene TRBV6-6; 11 bases are a match to TRBD2. V dropped 0 bases and J dropped 0; count of bases not matched to a gene: 4. This CDR3 has 18 amino acids. Germline V CDR1 and CDR2: MNHNY, SVGAGI (reference sequence). The CDR3, as DNA: TGTGCCAGCAGTTACTCGTTGACTAGCGGGGCCTCCTACAATGAGCAGTTCTTC. Translation gives CASSYSLTSGASYNEQFF.

This sequence joins TRBV7-9 and TRBJ1-4; TRBD1 matches 9 bases. Germline V gene lookup returns CDR1 SEHNR and CDR2 FQNEAQ (reference sequence). The J segment lost 0 bases and the V segment lost 1 base, leaving 3 bases of the junction unmatched. CDR3 length equals 17 residues. The CDR3 DNA reads as TGTGCCAGCAGCTTAGGTTGGACAGGGGCAACTAATGAAAAACTGTTTTTT. Its translation: CASSLGWTGATNEKLFF.